What follows is one T cell receptor beta chain and its context. This clonotype was seen more than once but under ten times. This receptor's antigen is unknown. No per-base quality is available; no much larger clone lies one base away. Library preparation employed multiplex PCR. Instrument on record: Illumina HiSeq 4000. TCR beta libraries were built with iRepertoire HTBI primers and Arm-PCR amplification of CDR3 regions. Before sequencing, the PCR products went through gel purification. The published analysis was carried out like this. Across samples, about 64 TRBV and 12 to 15 TRBJ segments were identified and used for gene usage analysis of CDR3 amino acid clonotypes. Filtered high-quality paired reads were merged into contigs using COPE and FqMerger. BLAST was used to align contigs to IMGT TRBV, TRBD and TRBJ reference genes, and CDR3 was defined according to IMGT. Clonotypes above 0.1% frequency were classified as highly expanded clones. Shannon entropy was used to measure repertoire diversity, and the Gini coefficient was used to measure V-J evenness. Public clonotypes were defined as clonotypes shared by more than one individual. The public reads were reanalyzed by TCRdb: fastp trimming at Q25, MiXCR alignment, in-frame beta chains only. Rows with one shared CDR3 protein collapse into an entry with the most common genes and DNA. These V and J calls rely on TCRdb rather than the paper's analysis. Here the sample has about 540,000 distinct CDR3 sequences; roughly 14% occur a single time. Together, the top ten hold roughly a tenth of the sample.

Compared with germline, V lacks 0 bases and J lacks 7 bases; bases without a gene match: 6. The CDR3 runs 14 residues from the cysteine to the phenylalanine. Only the CDR3 part of the read is kept: 42 bases, read in frame from the first base. Based on the germline V gene, the CDR1 and CDR2 sequences are SGHTS and YDEGEE. This record comes from a study of regulatory T cells in long-lasting Graves disease (dated by TCRdb to the early 2020s). For context, the study as a whole: Patients with newly diagnosed Graves' disease had been on antithyroid drugs for under 3 months. This study used TCR sequencing and RNA sequencing of peripheral blood to compare persistent Graves' disease patients against newly diagnosed Graves' disease patients. The study took place in China and was registered as a clinical trial. A total of some 33 samples were covered by TCR sequencing, comprising around 13 persistent and roughly 20 newly diagnosed Graves' disease patients.

Results and caveats for the whole study, not just this receptor: Patients with persistent disease shared more public clonotypes (about 2,900) than newly diagnosed patients did (nearly 1,000). Sequencing and analysis were limited to the TCR beta chain. Compared with newly diagnosed patients, patients with persistent Graves' disease had lower TCR Shannon entropy and fewer highly expanded clones, which suggests clonal expansion. The authors acknowledged the small sample size as a limitation that may reduce accuracy. Preferential use of TRBV28, TRBJ1-2 and TRBJ2-5 was observed in persistent disease, whereas TRBV20-1 and TRBJ2-1 were favored in newly diagnosed disease. The study examined only peripheral blood because the primary lesion, thyroid tissue, could not be accessed.

The time point label of this sample denotes: newly diagnosed GD, antithyroid drugs for less than 3 months. RNA was extracted from PBMCs in TRIzol for both TCR sequencing and RNA sequencing. The diagnosis of Graves' disease followed American Thyroid Association guidelines. Patients were recruited from an endocrinology department in Xi'an, China. Each patient gave approximately 10 milliliters of peripheral blood, collected in an EDTA anticoagulant tube. Ficoll Paque Plus density gradient separation was used to isolate PBMCs, and no further T cell sorting was performed. An Agilent 2100 Bioanalyzer and agarose gel were used to check RNA quality, and a NanoDrop 2000 was used to measure RNA concentration. The data also belong to a second study, concerning T cells in Graves' hyperthyroidism and ophthalmopathy. The second paper states: A patient counted as having stable Graves' hyperthyroidism if no progression to ophthalmopathy occurred over 18 months of follow-up. Hyperthyroidism patients were newly diagnosed, had a disease duration of under 2 months, and were aged 18 to 65 years. Patients with uncontrolled infections, other autoimmune diseases, pregnancy or lactation were excluded. Diagnoses were based on clinical symptoms, serum thyroxine and TRAb, thyroid ultrasound and orbital computed tomography. The TCR CDR3 was subjected to a first round of RT-PCR using the HTBI primer set and the Qiagen OneStep RT-PCR kit. Most expanded thyroid clonotypes (frequency above 0.001) were also detected in blood, suggesting blood repertoires may reflect thyroid immune responses. Ophthalmopathy was separated from stable hyperthyroidism by a 13 V-J signature model, with just over 85% sensitivity and approximately 84% specificity obtained in cross-validation and 80%/75% obtained in testing. In validation, progression to ophthalmopathy was predicted by the model with approximately 67% sensitivity and around 75% specificity, a median of about 6 months before onset. A discovery cohort of roughly 100 patients, 43 with Graves' ophthalmopathy and about 58 with stable Graves' hyperthyroidism, was used to find distinguishing TCR V-J signatures. Whether ophthalmopathy could be predicted prospectively was tested in an independent validation cohort made up of some 20 hyperthyroidism patients plus 17 patients who later progressed to ophthalmopathy. The 100 discovery patients were divided at random into training and test sets in a 7:3 ratio. In about 6 Graves' hyperthyroidism patients, the study also compared T-cell repertoires from thyroid tissue with T-cell repertoires from blood. Once sampling was done, hyperthyroidism patients were given methimazole at a starting dose of 30 mg daily, whereas ophthalmopathy patients were given high-dose intravenous methylprednisolone. Libraries were constructed in a second round of multiplex PCR, after which size selection and purification were carried out. Libraries were sequenced paired-end with 100 bp reads on an Illumina HiSeq2000. Raw data were processed with SOAPnuke, discarding reads with adapters, uncalled bases, mean Phred below 15, or no exact constant-primer or identifier match. COPE v1.2.5 was used to merge high-quality paired reads, and clonotypes were defined as unique nucleotide sequences. Clonotypes were aligned to IMGT TRBV, TRBD and TRBJ reference segments using MiTCR v1.1. Analysis was restricted to V-J combinations with a frequency above 0.0001, which covered over 98% of repertoires. A TCS score was defined as the ratio of F50 (clonal expansion) to E x V (chaos), with BLOSUM62-based TCRdist applied between CDR3 peptides within each V-J. Welch's t-statistics and random forest reduced 500 to 550 V-J features to fewer than 15, which were used in a naive Bayes classifier (R e1071). Sample size was not statistically predetermined, and blinding of investigators to group allocation was not performed. The paper reports TCR Vbeta CDR3 sequencing of some 140 peripheral blood samples: 40 or so ophthalmopathy, about 75 hyperthyroidism and around 17 progressor patients.

The clonotype comes from a man aged 25 to 45 with Graves disease. Donor details come from another sample of the same person, matched by shared clones. The chain links TRBV5-8 with TRBJ2-7, and TRBD1 aligns with 8 junction nucleotides. The material was peripheral blood mononuclear cells (PBMCs), obtained at new diagnosis, from a patient treated with antithyroid drugs. The nucleotides read TGTGCCAGCAGCTTGGGACAGGGGCCGGGAGAGCAGTACTTC. The translation is CASSLGQGPGEQYF.